In its sample, the clone carrying this TCR beta chain was seen a few times. The CDR3 spans 15 residues. Germline V gives CDR1 KGHSY, CDR2 FQNENV. V was cut by 6 bases and J by 5 bases, with 14 bases left in between. This sample was included in a study of lymphopenia after photon versus proton radiotherapy. Method: immunoSEQ multiplex PCR; TCRdb's copy keeps in-frame clones and lacks some. The sample yields 25,000 to 30,000 clones, roughly 86% seen once. The sequence was collected from a woman in her sixties with cholangiocarcinoma. Some clones in this sample may be carry-over from other donors' samples. The rearrangement uses TRBV16 and TRBJ1-6; the D gene is possibly TRBD1 (6 bases). The sample was peripheral blood, taken from a patient treated with proton-based radiotherapy. The CDR3 DNA reads as TGTGCCAGCAGACTGGAGTGGACAGATAATTCACCCCTCCACTTT. It encodes CASRLEWTDNSPLHF. Variable domain in full (rest from reference TRBV16 and TRBJ1-6): GEEVAQTPKHLVRGEGQKAKLYCAPIKGHSYVFWYQQVLKNEFKFLISFQNENVFDETGMPKERFSAKCLPNSPCSLEIQATKLEDSAVYFCASRLEWTDNSPLHFGNGTRLTVT.